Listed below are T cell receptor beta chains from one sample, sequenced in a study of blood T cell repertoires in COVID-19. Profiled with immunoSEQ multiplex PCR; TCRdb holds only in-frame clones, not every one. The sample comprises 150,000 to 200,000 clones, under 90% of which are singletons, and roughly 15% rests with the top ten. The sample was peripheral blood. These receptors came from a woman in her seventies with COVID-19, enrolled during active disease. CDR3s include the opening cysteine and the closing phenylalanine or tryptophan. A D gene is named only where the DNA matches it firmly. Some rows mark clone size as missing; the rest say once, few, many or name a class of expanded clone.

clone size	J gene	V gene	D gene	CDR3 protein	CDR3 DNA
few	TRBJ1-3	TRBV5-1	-	CASTRSGDSGNTIYF	TGCGCCAGCACCCGGTCGGGGGACTCTGGAAACACCATATATTTT
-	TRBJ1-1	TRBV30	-	CAWSVLAGSPGWAEAFF	TGTGCCTGGAGTGTACTGGCAGGATCTCCCGGTTGGGCTGAAGCTTTCTTT
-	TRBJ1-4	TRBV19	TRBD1	CASSGGGGKLFF	TGTGCCAGTAGTGGAGGGGGCGGGAAACTGTTTTTT
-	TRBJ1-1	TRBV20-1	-	CSVKRSTEAFF	TGCAGTGTTAAAAGGAGCACTGAAGCTTTCTTT
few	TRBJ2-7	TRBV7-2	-	CASSLIGGHEQYF	TGTGCCAGCAGCTTAATAGGAGGGCACGAGCAGTACTTC
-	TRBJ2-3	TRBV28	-	CASSLTGSSTDTQYF	TGTGCCAGCAGTTTGACCGGGTCAAGCACAGATACGCAGTATTTT
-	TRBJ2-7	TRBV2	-	CASSEDRMGYYEQYF	TGTGCCAGCAGTGAAGACAGGATGGGGTACTACGAGCAGTACTTC
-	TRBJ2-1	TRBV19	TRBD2	CATSGGGDEQFF	TGTGCCACTAGCGGGGGGGGAGATGAGCAGTTCTTC
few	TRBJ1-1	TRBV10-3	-	CAIRQRLNTEAFF	TGTGCCATCAGGCAGCGCTTGAACACTGAAGCTTTCTTT
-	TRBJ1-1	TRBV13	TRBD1	CASSLGGQGRGAFF	TGTGCCAGCAGCTTAGGGGGACAGGGGAGAGGAGCTTTCTTT
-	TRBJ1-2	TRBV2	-	CASTSRDGYTF	TGTGCCAGCACTTCGAGGGATGGCTACACCTTC
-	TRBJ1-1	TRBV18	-	CASSPRADNTEAFF	TGTGCCAGCTCACCCAGGGCCGATAACACTGAAGCTTTCTTT
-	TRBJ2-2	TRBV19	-	CASSIEEAAHNAGELFF	TGTGCCAGTAGTATAGAGGAAGCGGCACACAACGCCGGGGAGCTGTTTTTT
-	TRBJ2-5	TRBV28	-	CASSLFEGSGVSQETQYF	TGTGCCAGCAGTTTATTTGAGGGTAGCGGAGTATCCCAAGAGACCCAGTACTTC
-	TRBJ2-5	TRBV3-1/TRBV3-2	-	CASSQEGGTQYF	TGTGCCAGCAGCCAAGAGGGAGGGACCCAGTACTTC
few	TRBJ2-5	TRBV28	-	CASSFLQGQETQYF	TGTGCCAGCAGTTTCCTCCAGGGGCAAGAGACCCAGTACTTC
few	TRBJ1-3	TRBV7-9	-	CASSPRASASGNTIYF	TGTGCCAGCAGCCCGAGGGCCTCCGCCTCTGGAAACACCATATATTTT
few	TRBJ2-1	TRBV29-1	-	CSVQGRALHNEQFF	TGCAGCGTTCAGGGGAGGGCCCTCCACAATGAGCAGTTCTTC
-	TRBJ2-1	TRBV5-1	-	CASSRLVYNEQFF	TGCGCCAGCAGCCGACTCGTCTACAATGAGCAGTTCTTC
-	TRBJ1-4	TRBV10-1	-	CASSWRSNEKLFF	TGCGCCAGCAGTTGGAGGTCTAATGAAAAACTGTTTTTT
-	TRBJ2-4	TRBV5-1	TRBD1	CASGTADGKNIQYF	TGCGCCAGCGGGACAGCGGATGGCAAAAACATTCAGTACTTC
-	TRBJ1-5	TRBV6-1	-	CASSEVIVRQPQHF	TGTGCCAGCAGTGAAGTCATCGTGCGTCAGCCCCAGCATTTT
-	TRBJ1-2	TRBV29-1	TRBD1	CSVTGGYGYTF	TGCAGCGTAACAGGGGGGTACGGCTACACCTTC
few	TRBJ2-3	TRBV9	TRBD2	CASSVMGLAASRTDTQYF	TGTGCCAGCAGCGTAATGGGACTAGCGGCTTCGCGCACAGATACGCAGTATTTT
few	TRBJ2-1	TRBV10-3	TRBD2	CAISESLAGGNNEQFF	TGTGCCATCAGTGAGTCACTAGCGGGGGGGAACAATGAGCAGTTCTTC
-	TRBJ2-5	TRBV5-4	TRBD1	CASSQNRGKQETQYF	TGTGCCAGCAGCCAGAACAGGGGGAAACAAGAGACCCAGTACTTC
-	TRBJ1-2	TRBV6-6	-	CASQSGLEYGYTF	TGTGCCAGCCAGTCGGGTCTTGAATATGGCTACACCTTC
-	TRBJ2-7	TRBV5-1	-	CASSPTGSPARDEQYF	TGCGCCAGCAGCCCCACAGGGAGTCCGGCAAGAGACGAGCAGTACTTC
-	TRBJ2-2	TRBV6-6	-	CASSPLTVGSGTGELFF	TGTGCCAGCAGTCCCCTGACAGTCGGGAGTGGCACCGGGGAGCTGTTTTTT
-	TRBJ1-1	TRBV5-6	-	CASSLARYTEAFF	TGTGCCAGCAGCTTGGCCAGATACACTGAAGCTTTCTTT
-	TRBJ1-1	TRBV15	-	CATSRVYTEAFF	TGTGCCACCAGCAGAGTATACACTGAAGCTTTCTTT
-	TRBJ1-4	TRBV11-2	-	CASSRTVNNEKLFF	TGTGCCAGCAGCCGGACTGTCAACAATGAAAAACTGTTTTTT